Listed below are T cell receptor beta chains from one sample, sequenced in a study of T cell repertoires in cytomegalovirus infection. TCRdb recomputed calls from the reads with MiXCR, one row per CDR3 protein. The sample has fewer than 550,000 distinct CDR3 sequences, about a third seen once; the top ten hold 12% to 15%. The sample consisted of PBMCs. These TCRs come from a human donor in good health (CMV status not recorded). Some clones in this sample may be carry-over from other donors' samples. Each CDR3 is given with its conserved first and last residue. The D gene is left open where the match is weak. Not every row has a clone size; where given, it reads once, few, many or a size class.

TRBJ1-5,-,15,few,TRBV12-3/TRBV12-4,TGTGCCAGCAGTCCAGGACCGAATAGCAATCAGCCCCAGCATTTT,CASSPGPNSNQPQHF
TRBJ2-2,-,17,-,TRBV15,TGTGCCACCAGCAGACCCGGACTCAGGATGGGCACCGGGGAGCTGTTTTTT,CATSRPGLRMGTGELFF
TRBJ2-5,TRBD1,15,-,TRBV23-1,TGCGCCAGCAGTCAATCGACAGGGAGTGAAGAGACCCAGTACTTC,CASSQSTGSEETQYF
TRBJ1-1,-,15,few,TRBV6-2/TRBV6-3,TGTGCCAGCAGGCACCGGTGGGACCTGAACGCTGAAGCTTTCTTT,CASRHRWDLNAEAFF
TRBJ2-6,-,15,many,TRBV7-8,TGTGCCAGCAGCTTAGTCAGGGCTGGGGCCAACGTCCTGACTTTC,CASSLVRAGANVLTF
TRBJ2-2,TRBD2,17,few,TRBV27,TGTGCCAGCAGTCTGTGGACTAGCGGGGGGCTTACCGGGGAGCTGTTTTTT,CASSLWTSGGLTGELFF
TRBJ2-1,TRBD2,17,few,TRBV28,TGTGCCAGCAGCCTCTGGGCGGGGGGCCCTTCCTACAATGAGCAGTTCTTC,CASSLWAGGPSYNEQFF
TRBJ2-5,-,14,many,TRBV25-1,TGTGCCAGCAGTGAGGACGAGAAGGAAGAGACCCAGTACTTC,CASSEDEKEETQYF
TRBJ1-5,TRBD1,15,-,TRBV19,TGTGCCAGTAGCATCTCCGGGACAGTCAATCAGCCCCAGCATTTT,CASSISGTVNQPQHF
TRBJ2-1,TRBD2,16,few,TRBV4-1,TGCGCCAGCAGCCACCTCGCGGGGGGGCTAATGGGTGAGCAGTTCTTC,CASSHLAGGLMGEQFF
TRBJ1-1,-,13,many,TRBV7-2,TGTGCCAGCAGCTTTACTATACAGGGAGAAGCTTTCTTT,CASSFTIQGEAFF
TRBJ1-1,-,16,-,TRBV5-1,TGCGCCAGCAGCTTACAAAGCAGGGTCGGAAACACTGAAGCTTTCTTT,CASSLQSRVGNTEAFF
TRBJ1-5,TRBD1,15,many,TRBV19,TGTGCCAGTAGTCTTCGACAGGGTAGCAATCAGCCCCAGCATTTT,CASSLRQGSNQPQHF
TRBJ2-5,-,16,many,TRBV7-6,TGTGCCAGCAGCTTACCGGTATGGGATACGCAAGAGACCCAGTACTTC,CASSLPVWDTQETQYF
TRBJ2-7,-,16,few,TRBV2,TGTGCCAGCAGCCAGAGTGCTCAGGGGACCACCTACGAGCAGTACTTC,CASSQSAQGTTYEQYF
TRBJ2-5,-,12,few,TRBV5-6,TGTGCCAGCAGCTCGACACTCGGGACCCAGTACTTC,CASSSTLGTQYF
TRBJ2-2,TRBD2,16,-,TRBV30,TGTGCCTGGAGTGTGATTTGGCGGGGGGGCGCCGGGGAGCTGTTTTTT,CAWSVIWRGGAGELFF
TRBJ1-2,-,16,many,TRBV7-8,TGTGCCAGCAGTCTTCCAAATACACAGGAACTCAATGGCTACACCTTC,CASSLPNTQELNGYTF
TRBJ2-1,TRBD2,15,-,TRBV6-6,TGTGCCAGCAGTACTAGCGGGGTTACCTACAATGAGCAGTTCTTC,CASSTSGVTYNEQFF
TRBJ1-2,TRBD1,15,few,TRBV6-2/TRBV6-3,TGTGCCAGCAGTTATACGTACAGGGGCGGAGATGGCTACACCTTC,CASSYTYRGGDGYTF
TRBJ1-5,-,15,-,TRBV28,TGTGCCAGCAGTTTCTTTCGGGGAGAGGGTCAGCCCCAGCATTTT,CASSFFRGEGQPQHF
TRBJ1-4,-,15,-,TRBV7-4,TGTGCCAGCAGCGGACGGGGAAAGCGCAATGAAAAACTGTTTTTT,CASSGRGKRNEKLFF